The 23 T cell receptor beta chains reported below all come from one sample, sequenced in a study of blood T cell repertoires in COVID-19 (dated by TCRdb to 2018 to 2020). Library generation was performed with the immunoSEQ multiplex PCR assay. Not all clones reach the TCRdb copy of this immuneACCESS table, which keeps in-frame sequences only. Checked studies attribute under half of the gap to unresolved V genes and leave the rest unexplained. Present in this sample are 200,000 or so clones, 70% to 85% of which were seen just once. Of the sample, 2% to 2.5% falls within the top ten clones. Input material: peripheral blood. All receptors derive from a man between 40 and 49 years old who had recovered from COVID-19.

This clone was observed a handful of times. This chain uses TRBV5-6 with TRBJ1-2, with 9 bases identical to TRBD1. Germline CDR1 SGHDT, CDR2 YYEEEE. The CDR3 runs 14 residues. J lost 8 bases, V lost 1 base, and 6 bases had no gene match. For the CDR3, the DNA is TGTGCCAGCAGCTTGATTTACAGGGGGCACGGCTACACCTTC. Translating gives CASSLIYRGHGYTF. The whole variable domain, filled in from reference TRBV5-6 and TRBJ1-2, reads DAGVTQSPTHLIKTRGQQVTLRCSPKSGHDTVSWYQQALGQGPQFIFQYYEEEERQRGNFPDRFSGHQFPNYSSELNVNALLLGDSALYLCASSLIYRGHGYTFGSGTRLTVV.

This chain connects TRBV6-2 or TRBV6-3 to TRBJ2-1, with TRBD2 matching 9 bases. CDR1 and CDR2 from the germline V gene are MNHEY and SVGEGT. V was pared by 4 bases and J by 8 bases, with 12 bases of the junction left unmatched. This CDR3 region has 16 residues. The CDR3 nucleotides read TGTGCCAGCAGTTCCCCAGGGCTAGCGGGATTCGATGAGCAGTTCTTC. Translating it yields CASSSPGLAGFDEQFF.

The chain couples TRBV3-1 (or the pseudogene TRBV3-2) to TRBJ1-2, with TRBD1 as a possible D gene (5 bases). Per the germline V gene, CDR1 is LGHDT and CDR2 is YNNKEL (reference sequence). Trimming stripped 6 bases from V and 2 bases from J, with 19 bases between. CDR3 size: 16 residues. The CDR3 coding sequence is TGTGCCAGCAGTACCTTAAGACAGCCCTACAACTATGGCTACACCTTC. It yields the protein CASSTLRQPYNYGYTF.

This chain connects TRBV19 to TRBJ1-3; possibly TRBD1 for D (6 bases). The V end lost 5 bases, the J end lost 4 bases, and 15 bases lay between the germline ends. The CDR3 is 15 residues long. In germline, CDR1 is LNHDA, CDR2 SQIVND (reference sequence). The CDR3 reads CASSADAGVGNTIYF. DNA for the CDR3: TGTGCCAGTAGTGCCGATGCAGGGGTCGGAAACACCATATATTTT.

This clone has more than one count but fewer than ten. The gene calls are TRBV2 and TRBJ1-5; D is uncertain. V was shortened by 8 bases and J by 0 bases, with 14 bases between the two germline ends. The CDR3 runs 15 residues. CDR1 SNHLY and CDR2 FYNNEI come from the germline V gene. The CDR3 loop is CASRRTINSNQPQHF. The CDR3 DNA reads TGTGCCAGCCGGAGGACGATCAATAGCAATCAGCCCCAGCATTTT.

Here the CDR3 reads CASRRLGQGETQYF. The DNA of the CDR3 is TGTGCCAGCCGTCGACTTGGACAGGGAGAGACCCAGTACTTC. The chain uses TRBV7-9 and TRBJ2-5, with TRBD1 matching 8 bases. V dropped 8 bases and J dropped 4; count of bases not matched to a gene: 9. The CDR3 length is 14 residues. Germline CDR1 reads SEHNR; CDR2 reads FQNEAQ (reference sequence).

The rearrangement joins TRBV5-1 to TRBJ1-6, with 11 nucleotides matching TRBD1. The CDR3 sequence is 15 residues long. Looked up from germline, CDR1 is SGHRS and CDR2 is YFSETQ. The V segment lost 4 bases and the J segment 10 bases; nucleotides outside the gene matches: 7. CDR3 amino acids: CASSPGQGVWSPLHF. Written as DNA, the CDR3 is TGCGCCAGCAGCCCGGGACAGGGGGTATGGTCACCCCTCCACTTT.

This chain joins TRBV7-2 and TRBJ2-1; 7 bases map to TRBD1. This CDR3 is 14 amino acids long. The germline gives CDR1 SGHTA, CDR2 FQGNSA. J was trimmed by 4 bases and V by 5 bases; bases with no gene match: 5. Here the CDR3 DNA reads TGTGCCAGCAGCCAGGGGGTAGCGTACAATGAGCAGTTCTTC. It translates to CASSQGVAYNEQFF.

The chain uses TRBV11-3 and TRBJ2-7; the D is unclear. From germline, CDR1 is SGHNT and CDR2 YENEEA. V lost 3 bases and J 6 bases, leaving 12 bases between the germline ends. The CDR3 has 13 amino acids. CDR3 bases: TGTGCCAGCAGCTTGTTCGACTTGGGCGAGCAGTACTTC. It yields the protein CASSLFDLGEQYF. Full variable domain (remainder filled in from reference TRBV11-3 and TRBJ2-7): EAGVVQSPRYKIIEKKQPVAFWCNPISGHNTLYWYLQNLGQGPELLIRYENEEAVDDSQLPKDRFSAERLKGVDSTLKIQPAELGDSAVYLCASSLFDLGEQYFGPGTRLTVT.

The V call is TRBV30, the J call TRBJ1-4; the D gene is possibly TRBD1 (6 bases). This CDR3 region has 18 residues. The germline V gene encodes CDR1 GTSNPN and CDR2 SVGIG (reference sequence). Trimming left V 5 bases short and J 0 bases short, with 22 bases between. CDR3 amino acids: CAWDPPWGPGPTNEKLFF. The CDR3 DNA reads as TGTGCCTGGGACCCGCCGTGGGGGCCAGGCCCAACTAATGAAAAACTGTTTTTT.

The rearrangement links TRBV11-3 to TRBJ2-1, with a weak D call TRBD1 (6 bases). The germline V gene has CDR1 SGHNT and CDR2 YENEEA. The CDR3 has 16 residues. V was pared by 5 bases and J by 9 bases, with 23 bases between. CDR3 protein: CASSGRGFGVPGEQFF. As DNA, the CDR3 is TGTGCCAGCAGCGGCAGGGGTTTCGGTGTCCCGGGTGAGCAGTTCTTC.

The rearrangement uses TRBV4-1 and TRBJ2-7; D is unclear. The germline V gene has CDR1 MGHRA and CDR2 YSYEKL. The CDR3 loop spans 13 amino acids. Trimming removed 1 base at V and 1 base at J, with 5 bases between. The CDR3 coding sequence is TGCGCCAGCAGCCAAGCTCCGTCCTACGAGCAGTACTTC. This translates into CASSQAPSYEQYF.

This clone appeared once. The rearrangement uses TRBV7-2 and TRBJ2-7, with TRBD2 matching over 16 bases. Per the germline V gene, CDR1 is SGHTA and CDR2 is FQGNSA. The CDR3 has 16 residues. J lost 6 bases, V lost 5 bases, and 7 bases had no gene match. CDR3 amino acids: CASSLGTSGGAVEQYF. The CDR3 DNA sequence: TGTGCCAGCAGCCTCGGGACTAGCGGGGGGGCCGTCGAGCAGTACTTC.

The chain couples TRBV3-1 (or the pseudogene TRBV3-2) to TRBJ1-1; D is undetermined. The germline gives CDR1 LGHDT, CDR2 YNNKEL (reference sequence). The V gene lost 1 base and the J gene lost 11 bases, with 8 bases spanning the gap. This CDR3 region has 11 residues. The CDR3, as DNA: TGTGCCAGCAGCCAAGCCGGAGGGGCTTTCTTT. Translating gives CASSQAGGAFF.

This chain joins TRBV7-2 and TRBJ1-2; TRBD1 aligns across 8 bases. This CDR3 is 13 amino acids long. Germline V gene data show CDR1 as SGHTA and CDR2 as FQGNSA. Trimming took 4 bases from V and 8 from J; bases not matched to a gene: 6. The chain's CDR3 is CASSSRQGWGYTF. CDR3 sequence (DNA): TGTGCCAGCAGCTCACGACAGGGGTGGGGCTACACCTTC.

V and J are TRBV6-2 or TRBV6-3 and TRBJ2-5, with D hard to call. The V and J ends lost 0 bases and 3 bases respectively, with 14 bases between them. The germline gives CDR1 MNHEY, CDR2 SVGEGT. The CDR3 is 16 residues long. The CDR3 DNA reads TGTGCCAGCAGTTACTCGACTTTGTGGCTAAAAGAGACCCAGTACTTC. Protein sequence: CASSYSTLWLKETQYF.

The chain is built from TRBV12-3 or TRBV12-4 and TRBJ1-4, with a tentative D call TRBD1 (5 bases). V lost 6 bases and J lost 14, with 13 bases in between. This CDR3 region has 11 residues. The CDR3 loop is CASSAGPGLFF. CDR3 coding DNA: TGTGCCAGCAGCGCCGGACCAGGGCTGTTTTTT.

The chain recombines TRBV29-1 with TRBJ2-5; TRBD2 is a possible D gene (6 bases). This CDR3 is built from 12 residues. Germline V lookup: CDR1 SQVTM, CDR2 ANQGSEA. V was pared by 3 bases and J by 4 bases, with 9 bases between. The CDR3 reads CSVDPGGETQYF. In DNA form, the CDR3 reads TGCAGCGTTGATCCCGGGGGAGAGACCCAGTACTTC. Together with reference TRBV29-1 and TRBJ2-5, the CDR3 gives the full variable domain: SAVISQKPSRDICQRGTSLTIQCQVDSQVTMMFWYRQQPGQSLTLIATANQGSEATYESGFVIDKFPISRPNLTFSTLTVSNMSPEDSSIYLCSVDPGGETQYFGPGTRLLVL.

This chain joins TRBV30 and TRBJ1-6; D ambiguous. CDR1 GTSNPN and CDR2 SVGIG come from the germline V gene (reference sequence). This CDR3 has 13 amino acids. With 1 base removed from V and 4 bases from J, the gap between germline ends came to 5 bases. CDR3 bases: TGTGCCTGGAGTGAAACATATAATTCACCCCTCCACTTT. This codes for CAWSETYNSPLHF.

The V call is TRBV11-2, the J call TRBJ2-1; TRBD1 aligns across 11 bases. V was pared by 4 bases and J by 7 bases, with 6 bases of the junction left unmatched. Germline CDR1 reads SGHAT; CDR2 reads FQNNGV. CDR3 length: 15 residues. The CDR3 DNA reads TGTGCCAGCAGCTGGGCCGGGACAGGGGGTAATGAGCAGTTCTTC. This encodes CASSWAGTGGNEQFF.

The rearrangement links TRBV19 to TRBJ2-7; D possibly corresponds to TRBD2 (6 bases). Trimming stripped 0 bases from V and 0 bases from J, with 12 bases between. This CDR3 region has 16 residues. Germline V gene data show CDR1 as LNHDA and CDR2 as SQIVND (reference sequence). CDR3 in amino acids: CASSIDPPGSSYEQYF. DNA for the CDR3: TGTGCCAGTAGTATAGATCCCCCCGGGAGCTCCTACGAGCAGTACTTC. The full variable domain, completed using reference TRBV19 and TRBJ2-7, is DGGITQSPKYLFRKEGQNVTLSCEQNLNHDAMYWYRQDPGQGLRLIYYSQIVNDFQKGDIAEGYSVSREKKESFPLTVTSAQKNPTAFYLCASSIDPPGSSYEQYFGPGTRLTVT.

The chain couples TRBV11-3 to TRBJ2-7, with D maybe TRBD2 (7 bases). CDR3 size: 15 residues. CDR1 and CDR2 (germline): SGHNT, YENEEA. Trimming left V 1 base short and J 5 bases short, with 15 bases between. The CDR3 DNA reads TGTGCCAGCAGCTTAGGGGGGAGGGGGGGGAACGAGCAGTACTTC. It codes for CASSLGGRGGNEQYF.

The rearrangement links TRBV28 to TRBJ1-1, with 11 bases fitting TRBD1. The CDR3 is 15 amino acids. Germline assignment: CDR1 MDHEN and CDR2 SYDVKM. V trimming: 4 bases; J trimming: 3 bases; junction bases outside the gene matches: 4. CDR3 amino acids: CASSSPGQGDTEAFF. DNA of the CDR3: TGTGCCAGCAGTTCGCCGGGACAGGGGGACACTGAAGCTTTCTTT.